Each of the 12 T cell receptor beta chains below was sequenced from the same sample in a study of CD8+CD57+ T cells in acquired aplastic anemia (dated by TCRdb to the late 2010s). TCRdb shows the sequencer as Illumina HiSeq 2000. Genomic DNA was used as template for profiling of TCR beta VDJ combinations and CDR3 sequences. TCRdb's own reprocessing of the public reads used fastp at Q25 and MiXCR and kept productive beta chains. Each record represents a unique CDR3 protein, reported with the most common genes and DNA among its rows. In all, the sample holds around 230,000 distinct CDR3 sequences, and under 65% of those were seen once. Together, the top ten hold 29% of the sample. Material for sequencing was sorted CD4+, CD8+, or CD8+CD57+ T cells (not recorded which) from PBMCs. The receptor set was obtained from a human donor in good health.

The sample holds a few counts of this clonotype. The chain employs TRBV27 and TRBJ1-1, with a weak D call TRBD1 (6 bases). The CDR3 has 15 amino acids. V was pared by 2 bases and J by 5 bases, with 15 bases between. Germline-derived CDR1 and CDR2 are MNHEY and SMNVEV (reference sequence). The chain's CDR3 is CASSLSRGAGTEAFF. Here the CDR3 DNA reads TGTGCCAGCAGTTTAAGTCGGGGGGCTGGGACTGAAGCTTTCTTT.

This clonotype was counted a single time. The chain joins TRBV7-9 to TRBJ1-1; D uncertain. The CDR3 length is 16 residues. The ends were cut back, 2 bases at V and 3 bases at J, with 16 bases in the middle. Germline loops: CDR1 SEHNR, CDR2 FQNEAQ (reference sequence). As DNA, the CDR3 is TGTGCCAGCAGCTTATGGGCTGGATACGAGCACACTGAAGCTTTCTTT. Protein product: CASSLWAGYEHTEAFF.

V usage is TRBV20-1 and J usage is TRBJ1-1; D is ambiguous. CDR1 DFQATT and CDR2 SNEGSKA come from the germline V gene (reference sequence). This CDR3 is 14 amino acids long. V was trimmed by 1 base and J by 0 bases, leaving 9 bases between them. The CDR3, as DNA: TGCAGTGCTAGAGTCCCAGTAATGAACACTGAAGCTTTCTTT. It is translated as CSARVPVMNTEAFF.

In this sample, this clonotype turned up a few times. The genes are TRBV7-9 and TRBJ1-1; no clear D gene. Trimming stripped 5 bases from V and 1 base from J, with 14 bases between. This CDR3 is built from 15 residues. From germline, CDR1 is SEHNR and CDR2 FQNEAQ (reference sequence). The DNA for the CDR3 is TGTGCCAGCAGCATCTCGGACGGAAGGAACACTGAAGCTTTCTTT. This encodes CASSISDGRNTEAFF.

This clonotype was recorded only once. V usage is TRBV7-8 and J usage is TRBJ1-5; D unresolved. CDR3 length equals 15 residues. V dropped 6 bases and J dropped 0 bases, with 12 bases sitting between them. The germline gives CDR1 SGHVS, CDR2 FQNEAQ. The chain's CDR3 is CASSLSQNSNQPQHF. CDR3 bases: TGTGCCAGCAGTTTATCCCAGAATAGCAATCAGCCCCAGCATTTT.

The chain couples TRBV7-9 to TRBJ1-1, with TRBD1 matching over 9 bases. Germline lookup yields CDR1 SEHNR and CDR2 FQNEAQ (reference sequence). Trimming at V came to 2 bases and at J to 6 bases, leaving 13 bases not matched to a gene. The CDR3 extends over 17 amino acids. The CDR3 bases are TGTGCCAGCAGCTTACCGTCCAGCGGGACAGGGTACGCTGAAGCTTTCTTT. Translating gives CASSLPSSGTGYAEAFF. Together with reference TRBV7-9 and TRBJ1-1, the CDR3 gives the full variable domain: DTGVSQNPRHKITKRGQNVTFRCDPISEHNRLYWYRQTLGQGPEFLTYFQNEAQLEKSRLLSDRFSAERPKGSFSTLEIQRTEQGDSAMYLCASSLPSSGTGYAEAFFGQGTRLTVV.

As to this clonotype: Relative to the germline gene, one junction end is altered; a read error may explain this. J is TRBJ2-7 and V is TRBV7-7, with D hard to call. This CDR3 spans 13 amino acids. CDR1 SSHAT and CDR2 FNYEAQ come from the germline V gene (reference sequence). For the CDR3, the DNA is TGTGCTAGCAGCTTAGCTGTCTCCTACGAGCAGTACTTC. Protein sequence: CASSLAVSYEQYF.

This chain links TRBV6-4 with TRBJ2-1, with 9 bases that match TRBD2. The germline V gene encodes CDR1 MRHNA and CDR2 SNTAGT. The CDR3 has 14 amino acids. The V and J ends lost 4 bases and 5 bases, in that order; junction bases with no gene match: 3. This chain's CDR3 is CASSGSSGDNEQFF. The CDR3 DNA reads TGTGCCAGCAGTGGGTCTAGCGGGGACAATGAGCAGTTCTTC.

This clonotype appeared once. This chain uses TRBV14 with TRBJ1-2; the D gene is possibly TRBD1 (5 bases). CDR3 length equals 13 residues. V was pared by 4 bases and J by 4 bases, with 10 bases between. Germline assignment: CDR1 SGHDN and CDR2 FVKESK. This CDR3 is CASSLGHVYGYTF. CDR3 DNA: TGTGCCAGCAGCCTCGGACATGTCTATGGCTACACCTTC.

In this sample, this clonotype turned up a few times. This chain joins TRBV20-1 and TRBJ2-3; the match to TRBD1 covers 10 bases. V lost 3 bases and J lost 2; bases outside the gene matches: 2. The CDR3 runs 14 residues. Germline loops: CDR1 DFQATT, CDR2 SNEGSKA (reference sequence). The CDR3 sequence is CSASDRGPTDTQYF. In nucleotides, the CDR3 is TGCAGTGCTAGTGACAGGGGGCCCACAGATACGCAGTATTTT.

This clonotype was detected once. The V gene is TRBV11-2, the J gene TRBJ2-7; the D is unclear. This CDR3 spans 13 amino acids. Germline-derived CDR1 and CDR2 are SGHAT and FQNNGV. Between the trimmed V and J ends, which lost 1 base and 5 bases, there was a span of 9 bases. CDR3 protein: CASSLGLFDEQYF. DNA for the CDR3: TGTGCCAGCAGCTTAGGGCTTTTCGACGAGCAGTACTTC.

This clonotype has only one observation. This sequence joins TRBV7-2 and TRBJ2-7, with 8 nucleotides matching TRBD2. The CDR3 consists of 15 residues. J lost 0 bases, V lost 5 bases, and 6 bases had no gene match. Germline loops: CDR1 SGHTA, CDR2 FQGNSA. CDR3 in amino acids: CASSRAGGHSYEQYF. The CDR3 coding sequence is TGTGCCAGCAGCCGTGCGGGGGGCCACTCCTACGAGCAGTACTTC.